The sequence of this TCR beta chain was determined in a study of identical twins. Study results and caveats: For out-of-frame alpha sequences shared by twins, low generation probability was in excess.

This clonotype was found a few times. The antigen is unknown. TCRdb fed the 5' RACE reads into MiXCR, producing one record per CDR3 protein. The sample lists some 500,000 distinct CDR3 sequences, 12% to 15% occurring once. Germline loops: CDR1 SQVTM, CDR2 ANQGSEA. This CDR3 region has 14 residues. V lost 4 bases and J lost 0, with 7 bases in between. The same data also went into a second study, on yellow fever vaccine responses in identical twins.

Input material: CD4+ T cells sorted from blood. The rearrangement links TRBV29-1 to TRBJ2-6; D ambiguous. The receptor's source is a woman aged 18-29 years in good health. The CDR3, as DNA: TGCAGCGTTGGAGTAAGCTCTGGGGCCAACGTCCTGACTTTC. Translated, it gives CSVGVSSGANVLTF.